These T cell receptor beta chains were read from a single sample in a study of blood T cell repertoires in COVID-19. Data came from immunoSEQ multiplex PCR; TCRdb stores just in-frame clones and leaves some out. This table holds roughly 76,000 clones, roughly 80% found once. Sequencing input: peripheral blood. The receptors shown here come from a woman in her seventies with acute or convalescent COVID-19. CDR3s include the opening cysteine and the closing phenylalanine or tryptophan. A D gene is named only where the DNA matches it firmly. Some rows mark clone size as missing; the rest say once, few, many or name a class of expanded clone.

J: TRBJ2-1; size: NA; D: NA; V: TRBV5-1; CDR3: CASSLKRRTYNEQFF; DNA: TGCGCCAGCAGCTTGAAGCGGAGGACCTACAATGAGCAGTTCTTC
J: TRBJ2-4; size: NA; D: TRBD2; V: TRBV18; CDR3: CASSRFELGGDKNIQYF; DNA: TGTGCCAGCTCTCGTTTCGAGCTGGGGGGGGACAAAAACATTCAGTACTTC
J: TRBJ1-1; size: NA; D: NA; V: TRBV5-5; CDR3: CASSLMLGNTEAFF; DNA: TGTGCCAGCAGCTTGATGTTGGGCAACACTGAAGCTTTCTTT
J: TRBJ2-1; size: NA; D: NA; V: TRBV19; CDR3: CASGLNSYNEQFF; DNA: TGTGCCAGCGGACTGAACTCCTACAATGAGCAGTTCTTC
J: TRBJ2-7; size: NA; D: TRBD1; V: TRBV5-1; CDR3: CASSAGQGNSYEQYF; DNA: TGCGCCAGCAGCGCTGGACAGGGGAATTCCTACGAGCAGTACTTC
J: TRBJ2-1; size: NA; D: NA; V: TRBV30; CDR3: CAWSSGVGYNEQFF; DNA: TGTGCCTGGAGTTCTGGAGTAGGCTACAATGAGCAGTTCTTC
J: TRBJ1-1; size: NA; D: NA; V: TRBV7-9; CDR3: CASSSTGVLVRGTEAFF; DNA: TGTGCCAGCAGCTCCACGGGAGTTTTGGTCCGGGGAACTGAAGCTTTCTTT
J: TRBJ2-7; size: NA; D: NA; V: TRBV6-5; CDR3: CASLKDTPTYF; DNA: TGTGCCAGCCTTAAAGACACCCCTACGTACTTC
J: TRBJ2-1; size: NA; D: TRBD2; V: TRBV7-2; CDR3: CASSLSGRYNEQFF; DNA: TGTGCCAGCAGCTTAAGCGGGAGGTACAATGAGCAGTTCTTC
J: TRBJ2-1; size: NA; D: NA; V: TRBV19; CDR3: CASTLRGAGGMNEQFF; DNA: TGTGCCAGTACCCTACGCGGGGCGGGCGGTATGAATGAGCAGTTCTTC
J: TRBJ2-7; size: NA; D: NA; V: TRBV3-1/TRBV3-2; CDR3: CASSEQGEQYF; DNA: TGTGCCAGCAGCGAGCAGGGAGAGCAGTACTTC
J: TRBJ1-3; size: NA; D: TRBD1; V: TRBV5-1; CDR3: CASRWGQGARNTIYF; DNA: TGCGCCAGCAGGTGGGGACAGGGGGCTAGAAACACCATATATTTT
J: TRBJ2-1; size: NA; D: NA; V: TRBV5-1; CDR3: CASSLGQGSYNEQFF; DNA: TGCGCCAGCAGCTTGGGGCAGGGCTCCTACAATGAGCAGTTCTTC
J: TRBJ2-1; size: NA; D: TRBD1; V: TRBV5-4; CDR3: CASSKTGETAYNEQFF; DNA: TGTGCCAGCAGCAAAACAGGGGAGACGGCCTACAATGAGCAGTTCTTC
J: TRBJ1-2; size: NA; D: TRBD1; V: TRBV25-1; CDR3: CASSAPTGGTSGYTF; DNA: TGTGCCAGCAGTGCACCGACAGGGGGAACCTCTGGCTACACCTTC
J: TRBJ2-5; size: NA; D: TRBD2; V: TRBV19; CDR3: CASSRAGVGMETQYF; DNA: TGTGCCAGTAGCCGAGCGGGAGTAGGTATGGAGACCCAGTACTTC
J: TRBJ2-5; size: once; D: NA; V: TRBV18; CDR3: CASSRDKQETQYF; DNA: TGTGCCAGCTCACGTGACAAGCAAGAGACCCAGTACTTC
J: TRBJ1-1; size: few; D: NA; V: TRBV3-1/TRBV3-2; CDR3: CASSMDDRAEAFF; DNA: TGTGCCAGCAGTATGGACGACAGAGCCGAAGCTTTCTTT
J: TRBJ2-7; size: NA; D: TRBD2; V: TRBV3-1/TRBV3-2; CDR3: CASSQASAGVMGEQYF; DNA: TGTGCCAGCAGCCAAGCATCAGCGGGAGTTATGGGCGAGCAGTACTTC
J: TRBJ2-7; size: NA; D: NA; V: TRBV18; CDR3: CASSPQQGSYEQYF; DNA: TGTGCCAGCTCACCGCAGCAGGGCTCCTACGAGCAGTACTTC
J: TRBJ2-2; size: NA; D: NA; V: TRBV7-9; CDR3: CATKPAGGSGELFF; DNA: TGTGCCACCAAACCCGCGGGTGGATCCGGGGAGCTGTTTTTT
J: TRBJ1-1; size: NA; D: NA; V: TRBV2; CDR3: CASNLGGDTEAFF; DNA: TGTGCCAGCAACCTAGGGGGAGACACTGAAGCTTTCTTT
J: TRBJ2-4; size: NA; D: NA; V: TRBV7-9; CDR3: CASSSRGIQYF; DNA: TGTGCCAGCAGCTCCCGGGGGATTCAGTACTTC
J: TRBJ1-6; size: NA; D: TRBD1; V: TRBV5-1; CDR3: CASSLTGGSGDSPLHF; DNA: TGCGCCAGCAGCTTGACAGGGGGCTCCGGGGATTCACCCCTCCACTTT
J: TRBJ1-4; size: NA; D: TRBD1; V: TRBV6-5; CDR3: CASSFGQGEEKLFF; DNA: TGTGCCAGCAGTTTTGGACAGGGGGAGGAAAAACTGTTTTTT
J: TRBJ1-6; size: once; D: NA; V: TRBV3-1/TRBV3-2; CDR3: CASTTEGGSPLHF; DNA: TGTGCCAGTACAACCGAGGGGGGGTCACCCCTCCACTTT
J: TRBJ2-1; size: NA; D: TRBD2; V: TRBV9; CDR3: CASSVGGRASGSYNEQFF; DNA: TGTGCCAGCAGCGTGGGCGGGAGGGCCTCCGGCTCCTACAATGAGCAGTTCTTC
J: TRBJ2-3; size: NA; D: TRBD1; V: TRBV24-1; CDR3: CATSDSGQGAKADTQYF; DNA: TGTGCCACCAGTGATTCCGGACAGGGGGCTAAGGCAGATACGCAGTATTTT
J: TRBJ2-1; size: NA; D: NA; V: TRBV6-4; CDR3: CASSERSSDEQFF; DNA: TGTGCCAGCAGTGAGCGGTCGTCCGATGAGCAGTTCTTC
J: TRBJ1-1; size: NA; D: NA; V: TRBV19; CDR3: CASSTELNTEAFF; DNA: TGTGCCAGTTCGACAGAATTGAACACTGAAGCTTTCTTT
J: TRBJ2-3; size: NA; D: NA; V: TRBV15; CDR3: CATSRDSITDTQYF; DNA: TGTGCCACCAGCAGAGATAGTATAACAGATACGCAGTATTTT
J: TRBJ2-2; size: NA; D: NA; V: TRBV5-5; CDR3: CASSLEGTPNTGELFF; DNA: TGTGCCAGCAGCTTGGAAGGGACACCTAACACCGGGGAGCTGTTTTTT
J: TRBJ1-1; size: NA; D: TRBD1; V: TRBV27; CDR3: CASSSYRGDTEAFF; DNA: TGTGCCAGCAGTTCCTACAGGGGAGACACTGAAGCTTTCTTT
J: TRBJ2-5; size: NA; D: TRBD2; V: TRBV24-1; CDR3: CATSDYGRAGFETQYF; DNA: TGTGCCACCAGTGATTACGGGAGGGCAGGGTTCGAGACCCAGTACTTC
J: TRBJ2-7; size: NA; D: TRBD2; V: TRBV5-4; CDR3: CASSLGGLAEQYF; DNA: TGTGCCAGCAGCCTAGGGGGACTAGCGGAGCAGTACTTC
J: TRBJ1-3; size: NA; D: NA; V: TRBV3-1/TRBV3-2; CDR3: CASRESGVTGNTIYF; DNA: TGTGCCAGCAGGGAGAGCGGGGTGACTGGAAACACCATATATTTT
J: TRBJ1-1; size: NA; D: NA; V: TRBV10-3; CDR3: CAISVGGGTEAFF; DNA: TGTGCCATCAGTGTTGGCGGGGGCACTGAAGCTTTCTTT